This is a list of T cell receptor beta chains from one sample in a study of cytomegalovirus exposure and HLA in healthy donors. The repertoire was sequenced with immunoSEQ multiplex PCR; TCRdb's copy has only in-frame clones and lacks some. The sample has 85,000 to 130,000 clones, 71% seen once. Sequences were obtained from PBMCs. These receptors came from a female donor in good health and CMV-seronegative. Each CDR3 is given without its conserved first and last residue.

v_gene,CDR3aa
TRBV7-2,ASSPSTGLGYT
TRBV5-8,ASSRGSGSYEQY
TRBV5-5,ASSYSAGGYEQY
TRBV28,ASRPDSYGYT
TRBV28,ASSFSGRNYEQY
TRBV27,ASTPRGRQGRGEAF
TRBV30,AWSVQGGTSEQY
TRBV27,ASSLTGGRGYGYT
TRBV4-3,ASSQGSAASTDTQY
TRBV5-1,ASSLALGADYEQY
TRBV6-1,ASSTGYGYT
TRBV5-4,ASSFGTGEGHEQY
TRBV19,ASSILAGGTGELF
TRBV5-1,ASSATGYLETQY
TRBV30,ALDPGGRETQY
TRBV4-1,ASRGQGVGTDTQY
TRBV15,ATSRDGKGQGGNTIY
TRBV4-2,ASSQVRGTQY
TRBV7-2,ASSNRLAGEIQV